Below, 11 T cell receptor beta chains from the same sample are listed, as sequenced in a study of cytomegalovirus exposure and HLA in healthy donors. The primer mix had 60 Vbeta and 13 Jbeta primers. The method was immunoSEQ multiplex PCR; TCRdb's version includes in-frame clones alone and lacks a portion of them. Found here are around 150,000 clones, 75% to 80% of them singletons; the top ten hold around 2%. The sequencing sample was made of PBMCs. These receptor sequences come from a man aged 25 to 40 in good health and CMV-seronegative.

The rearrangement uses TRBV29-1 and TRBJ2-5, with D perhaps TRBD2 (6 bases). With 6 bases removed from V and 5 bases from J, the gap between germline ends came to 25 bases. The CDR3 totals 16 residues. CDR1 and CDR2 (germline): SQVTM, ANQGSEA. The CDR3 nucleotides read TGCAGCGTGAATAAGTTGGGGCAGGGTGGGGGGGAGACCCAGTACTTC. Amino acid sequence: CSVNKLGQGGGETQYF.

The gene calls are TRBV2 and TRBJ1-4; 8 positions match TRBD1. Germline loops: CDR1 SNHLY, CDR2 FYNNEI. This CDR3 spans 16 amino acids. The V and J ends lost 2 bases and 8 bases, in that order; junction bases with no gene match: 10. The CDR3 DNA follows: TGTGCCAGCAGTGAACAGGGGGCCGGGAGATCAGAAAAACTGTTTTTT. This encodes CASSEQGAGRSEKLFF. The full variable domain, rest sourced from reference TRBV2 and TRBJ1-4, is EPEVTQTPSHQVTQMGQEVILRCVPISNHLYFYWYRQILGQKVEFLVSFYNNEISEKSEIFDDQFSVERPDGSNFTLKIRSTKLEDSAMYFCASSEQGAGRSEKLFFGSGTQLSVL.

This clone was seen more than once but under ten times. The J gene is TRBJ2-3, the V gene TRBV5-1, with a possible D match to TRBD2 (6 bases). The CDR3 length is 15 residues. CDR1 and CDR2 from the germline V gene are SGHRS and YFSETQ. Between the trimmed V and J ends, which lost 1 base and 4 bases, there was a span of 13 bases. The chain's CDR3 is CASSLPRESADTQYF. The CDR3 DNA is TGCGCCAGCAGCTTGCCCCGGGAGTCCGCAGATACGCAGTATTTT.

The chain has TRBV7-3 and TRBJ2-1; maybe TRBD1 (6 bases). CDR3 size: 14 residues. Germline CDR1 and CDR2: SGHTA and FQGTGA. V gave up 5 bases and J gave up 4 bases, with 12 bases separating them. This CDR3 reads CASSGGREYNEQFF. The CDR3 region has the DNA TGTGCCAGCAGCGGGGGCAGGGAGTACAATGAGCAGTTCTTC.

This rearrangement joins TRBV5-4 to TRBJ2-2; weak D call: TRBD1 (6 bases). Germline V gene data show CDR1 as SGHNT and CDR2 as YYREEE (reference sequence). This CDR3 region has 15 residues. The germline V and J ends were trimmed by 2 bases and 0 bases, with 8 bases remaining between them. The CDR3 DNA reads TGTGCCAGCAGCTTTGGGACACCGAACACCGGGGAGCTGTTTTTT. Encoded protein: CASSFGTPNTGELFF.

In this sample, this clone turned up a few times. The rearrangement joins TRBV30 to TRBJ1-4; D not resolved. V lost 4 bases and J 0 bases, leaving 15 bases between the germline ends. The CDR3 consists of 16 residues. The germline CDR1 and CDR2 sequences are GTSNPN and SVGIG (reference sequence). CDR3 protein: CAWNEGSGSTNEKLFF. The CDR3 DNA sequence: TGTGCCTGGAACGAGGGTTCGGGGTCAACTAATGAAAAACTGTTTTTT. The full variable domain, completed using reference TRBV30 and TRBJ1-4, is SQTIHQWPATLVQPVGSPLSLECTVEGTSNPNLYWYRQAAGRGLQLLFYSVGIGQISSEVPQNLSASRPQDRQFILSSKKLLLSDSGFYLCAWNEGSGSTNEKLFFGSGTQLSVL.

The CDR3 DNA sequence: TGCAGCGTTGTTCGGGACAGGGAAATCTACAATGAGCAGTTCTTC. Translating gives CSVVRDREIYNEQFF. The V and J genes are TRBV29-1 and TRBJ2-1; 9 nucleotides align to TRBD1. The germline V gene has CDR1 SQVTM and CDR2 ANQGSEA. The CDR3 spans 15 residues. Unmatched junction bases numbered 7, after V lost 4 bases and J lost 3 bases.

The chain uses TRBV10-3 and TRBJ1-1; tentatively, D is TRBD1 (6 bases). The V gene lost 7 bases and the J gene lost 3 bases, with 12 bases spanning the gap. Germline V gene sequence: CDR1 ENHRY, CDR2 SYGVKD. The CDR3 has 13 amino acids. As DNA, the CDR3 is TGTGCCATCACGACAGGAACAGACACTGAAGCTTTCTTT. Its translation is CAITTGTDTEAFF.

This clone was seen a few times. The chain uses TRBV29-1 and TRBJ2-1, with 15 bases aligning to TRBD2. This CDR3 is built from 15 residues. The junction had 5 bases not matched to a gene; V was cut back by 4 bases and J by 7 bases. CDR1 and CDR2 from the germline V gene are SQVTM and ANQGSEA. CDR3 bases: TGCAGCGTTGGCGGCGGGACTAGCGGGAGGAATGAGCAGTTCTTC. This translates into CSVGGGTSGRNEQFF.

The chain joins TRBV5-1 to TRBJ1-2; 8 bases line up with TRBD1. This CDR3 spans 14 amino acids. Trimming took 4 bases from V and 0 from J; bases not matched to a gene: 2. The V gene's germline CDR1 is SGHRS and CDR2 YFSETQ. Here the CDR3 reads CASSADRANYGYTF. The CDR3 bases are TGCGCCAGCAGCGCGGACAGGGCTAACTATGGCTACACCTTC.

This clone has a handful of counts. The rearrangement joins TRBV29-1 to TRBJ2-5, with D possibly TRBD2 on 5 matching bases. There are 12 residues in the CDR3. V was cut by 6 bases and J by 3 bases, with 11 bases left in between. The germline CDR1 and CDR2 sequences are SQVTM and ANQGSEA. The CDR3 sequence is CSVANSEETQYF. The CDR3 DNA follows: TGCAGCGTGGCAAATAGCGAAGAGACCCAGTACTTC.